The present T cell receptor (beta chain) was sequenced within a study of OX40 agonist ivuxolimab in advanced cancers. The overall study: Clinicians treated patients with ivuxolimab, an agonistic anti-OX40 (CD134) antibody. Patients enrolled in dose escalation were diagnosed with hepatocellular carcinoma, melanoma, renal cell or head and neck cancer. Mean age about 60 years, range about 23 to 85; roughly 82% male. Whole-study findings and limits: The study found among the lowest clonal expansion in partial responders at 0.1-3.0 mg/kg.

About this clone: The target antigen is unknown.

This table comes from immunoSEQ multiplex PCR, and its TCRdb copy is limited to in-frame clones, with some not included. The data show fewer than 200,000 clones, with 94% seen just once and approximately 0.3% held by the top ten. V lost 5 bases to trimming and J lost 0 bases; unmatched junction nucleotides: 9. The CDR3 spans 17 residues. The germline V gene has CDR1 SGHRS and CDR2 YFSETQ. Sequencing used CD4+ or CD8+ T cells sorted from blood, obtained in a trial of the OX40 agonist ivuxolimab. This TCR was sampled from an adult with an advanced solid tumor such as melanoma, head and neck, liver or kidney cancer. The rearrangement links TRBV5-1 to TRBJ2-1; TRBD2 agrees at 9 bases. As DNA, the CDR3 is TGCGCCAGCAGACCACAGACTAGCGGTAGCTCCTACAATGAGCAGTTCTTC. This codes for CASRPQTSGSSYNEQFF.